This T cell receptor (beta chain) was recorded in a study of shared clonotypes between healthy human individuals. Donors were Caucasian adults residing in Nashville, Tennessee, USA. Trimming left V 0 bases short and J 3 bases short, with 14 bases between. This CDR3 has 16 residues. Germline CDR1 is SGHNT and CDR2 is YYREEE (reference sequence). This was a deep-level run. DNA from unsorted PBMC was sequenced on ten immunoSEQ deep assay plates. Sequenced by immunoSEQ multiplex PCR; TCRdb stores in-frame clones only, minus some. In the table there are about half a million clones, roughly 80% of which are singletons. Regarding the study as a whole: The sole specimen, blood, was sampled, and tissue repertoires likely differ.

A note on this clone: Its specificity is not known.

This receptor was taken from a woman aged 40 to 49 in good health. Some clones in this sample may be carry-over from other donors' samples. Sequencing used PBMCs. The genes are TRBV5-4 and TRBJ2-3; D is perhaps TRBD2 (6 bases). CDR3 sequence reads: CASSLGIRETTDTQYF. DNA for the CDR3: TGTGCCAGCAGCTTGGGTATTCGGGAGACGACAGATACGCAGTATTTT.